Here is one T cell receptor (beta chain) with its context. The antigen it binds to is not known. It has no much larger one-base neighbor in the sample; base qualities were not kept. The roughly 42 donors, aged 6 to 90 years, were systemically healthy Caucasian individuals from Russia. Each donor gave approximately 9.3 milliliters of peripheral blood, collected into EDTA-treated Vacutainer tubes. Ficoll-Paque density-gradient centrifugation was used to isolate PBMCs, with at least 6.5 million per sample. Total RNA was extracted from PBMCs with Trizol reagent, with at least 5 micrograms obtained per sample. Naive CD45RAhigh/CD27high T cell percentages were measured by flow cytometry on a PBMC aliquot from every donor. The data derive from a study of blood T cells in healthy people across ages (dated by TCRdb to 2015 to 2017). Broadly, across the study: In model experiments, roughly one uniquely barcoded TCR beta cDNA molecule per two T cells was captured by template switching. Using deep sequencing normalized with unique cDNA molecular identifiers, the study measured how TCR beta repertoire diversity changes with age. Four age groups were formed from the donors: young (average 16 years), middle-aged (approximately 40), aged (about 62) and long-lived (more than 75). To avoid experimental bias, donors of different ages were randomly spread across the sequencing lanes. The study analyzed two additional independent replicas of 1 million unique cDNA reads from the same blood draw for two donors, one aged 18 to 29 and one aged 80 or older. Broad study findings and their caveats: Compared with the aged group, the long-lived group had more naive CD4+ T cells, fewer expanded clones and increased TCR diversity, suggesting age selection. As age increased, observed TCR beta diversity per million T cells dropped in a roughly linear way, and a significant reduction was already evident by age 40. The CMV infection status of donors was not known, potentially confounding age-related changes in expanded clonotypes. Since profiling was done on bulk unsorted PBMCs, naive and antigen-experienced compartments could not be conclusively compared. The percentage of naive T cells measured by flow cytometry correlated strongly with observed TCR beta diversity. Estimates of total diversity based on one million sequenced T cells were considered lower bounds and underestimates.

Library method: 5' RACE. Sequenced on an Illumina HiSeq 2500. A second about 7 to 12 cycle PCR used a sample-barcoded 5' primer and a J-beta primer mix. A unique molecular identifier was introduced onto each TCR beta cDNA molecule by a template-switch 5' adaptor carrying 12 random nucleotides. Each sample yielded at least 2.5 million CDR3-containing paired-end reads. All of the RNA was converted into first-strand cDNA using the Mint cDNA synthesis kit, with a TRBC-specific oligonucleotide serving as the primer. Following uracil-DNA glycosylase treatment, all cDNA underwent a first 18-cycle PCR with the universal primers M1SS and BC2_uni_R. On the study's bioinformatics: For normalization, 1 million high-quality reads were randomly selected from each sample, with every read carrying a distinct molecular identifier. Reads sharing molecular identifiers were discarded rather than binned into consensus sequences. CDR3 identification, clonotype clustering and error correction used MiTCR with a Q25 quality threshold and the strictest error-elimination algorithm. A nonparametric unseen species model with Euler transformation was used to estimate a lower bound on total TCR beta diversity. TCRdb reanalyzed the raw reads on its own, using fastp at Q25 for trimming and MiXCR for clone calling, and kept in-frame beta chains. Rows matching on CDR3 protein sequence are summarized as one entry with the most common DNA and genes. The V and J calls were determined by TCRdb, not by the authors. This sample lists fewer than 1.5 million distinct CDR3 sequences; 42% were detected once. 7.9% of the sample lies in the top ten.

The germline V gene supplies CDR1 SGHRS and CDR2 YFSETQ. Ends trimmed: V by 3 bases, J by 4 bases; bases unmatched to a gene: 10. From its cysteine to its phenylalanine, the CDR3 spans 16 amino acids. Left in the record is the CDR3 DNA by itself, 48 bases read in frame from the first base. The sequence joins TRBV5-1 to TRBJ2-5, with 9 bases in between that match TRBD2. The sequencing sample was made of blood. The source is a woman between 18 and 30 years old in good health. The CDR3: CASSSASGDWGETQYF. The nucleotide sequence is TGCGCCAGCAGCTCAGCTAGCGGGGATTGGGGAGAGACCCAGTACTTC.